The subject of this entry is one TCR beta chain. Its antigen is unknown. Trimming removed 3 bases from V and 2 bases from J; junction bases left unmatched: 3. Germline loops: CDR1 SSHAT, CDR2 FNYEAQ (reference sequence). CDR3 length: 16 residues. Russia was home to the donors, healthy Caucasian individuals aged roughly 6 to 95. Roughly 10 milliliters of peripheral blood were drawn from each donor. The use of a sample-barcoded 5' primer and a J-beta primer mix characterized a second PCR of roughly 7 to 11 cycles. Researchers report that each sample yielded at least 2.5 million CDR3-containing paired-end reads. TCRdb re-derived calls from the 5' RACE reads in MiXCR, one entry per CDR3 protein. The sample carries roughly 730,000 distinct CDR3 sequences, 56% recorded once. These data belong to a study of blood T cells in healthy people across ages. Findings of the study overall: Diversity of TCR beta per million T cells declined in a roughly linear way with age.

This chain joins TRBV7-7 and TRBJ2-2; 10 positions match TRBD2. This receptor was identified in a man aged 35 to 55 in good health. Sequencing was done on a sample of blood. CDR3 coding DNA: TGTGCCAGCAGCTTGGGGACTAGCGTAAACACCGGGGAGCTGTTTTTT. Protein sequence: CASSLGTSVNTGELFF.